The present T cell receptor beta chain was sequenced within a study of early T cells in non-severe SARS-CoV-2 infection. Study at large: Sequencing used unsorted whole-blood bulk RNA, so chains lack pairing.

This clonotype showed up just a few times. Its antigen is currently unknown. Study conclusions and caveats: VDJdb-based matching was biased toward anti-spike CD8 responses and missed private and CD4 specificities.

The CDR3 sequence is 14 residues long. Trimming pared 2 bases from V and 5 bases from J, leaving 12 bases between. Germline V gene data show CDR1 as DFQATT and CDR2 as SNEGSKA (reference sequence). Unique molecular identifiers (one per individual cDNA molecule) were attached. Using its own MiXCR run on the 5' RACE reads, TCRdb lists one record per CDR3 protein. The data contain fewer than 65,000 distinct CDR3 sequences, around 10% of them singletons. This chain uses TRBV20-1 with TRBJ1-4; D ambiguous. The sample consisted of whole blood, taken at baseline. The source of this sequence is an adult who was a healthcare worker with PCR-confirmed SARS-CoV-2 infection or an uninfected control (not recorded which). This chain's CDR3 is CSARSQGPNEKLFF. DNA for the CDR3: TGCAGTGCTAGAAGTCAAGGACCGAATGAAAAACTGTTTTTT.